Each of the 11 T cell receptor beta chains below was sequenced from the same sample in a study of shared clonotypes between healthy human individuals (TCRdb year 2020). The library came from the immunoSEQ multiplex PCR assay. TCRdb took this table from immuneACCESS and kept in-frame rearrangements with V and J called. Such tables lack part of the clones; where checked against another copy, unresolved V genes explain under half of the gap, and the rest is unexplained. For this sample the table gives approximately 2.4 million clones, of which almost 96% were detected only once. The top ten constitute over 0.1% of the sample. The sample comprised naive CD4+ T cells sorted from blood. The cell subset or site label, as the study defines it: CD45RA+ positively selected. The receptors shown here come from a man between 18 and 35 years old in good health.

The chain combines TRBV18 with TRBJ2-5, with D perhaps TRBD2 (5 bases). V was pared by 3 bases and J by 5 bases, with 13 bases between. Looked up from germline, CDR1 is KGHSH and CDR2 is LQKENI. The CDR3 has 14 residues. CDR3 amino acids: CASSPSSRKETQYF. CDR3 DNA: TGTGCCAGCTCACCGTCTAGCAGGAAGGAGACCCAGTACTTC.

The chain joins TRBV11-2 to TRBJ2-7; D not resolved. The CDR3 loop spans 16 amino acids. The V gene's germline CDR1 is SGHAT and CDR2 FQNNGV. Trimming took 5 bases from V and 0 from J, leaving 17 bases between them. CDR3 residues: CASSPRSSPSSYEQYF. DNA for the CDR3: TGTGCCAGCAGCCCCCGATCCAGCCCGAGCTCCTACGAGCAGTACTTC.

DNA for the CDR3: TGTGCCAGCAGCTCCACGGGGTTGAACACTGAAGCTTTCTTT. It encodes CASSSTGLNTEAFF. This rearrangement joins TRBV7-3 to TRBJ1-1, with D uncertain. Trimming shortened V by 4 bases and J by 0 bases, and 9 bases separated the two germline ends. This CDR3 has 14 residues. Germline loops: CDR1 SGHTA, CDR2 FQGTGA.

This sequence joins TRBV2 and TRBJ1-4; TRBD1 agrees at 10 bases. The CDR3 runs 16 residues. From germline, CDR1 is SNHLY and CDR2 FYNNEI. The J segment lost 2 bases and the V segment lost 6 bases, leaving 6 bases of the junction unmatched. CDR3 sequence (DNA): TGTGCCAGCAGGGGCCTGACAGGGGGCACTAATGAAAAACTGTTTTTT. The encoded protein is CASRGLTGGTNEKLFF.

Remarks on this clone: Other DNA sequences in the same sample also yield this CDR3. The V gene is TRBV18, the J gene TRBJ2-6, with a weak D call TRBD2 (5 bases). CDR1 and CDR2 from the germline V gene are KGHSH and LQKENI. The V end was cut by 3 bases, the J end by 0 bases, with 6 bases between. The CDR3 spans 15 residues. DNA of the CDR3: TGTGCCAGCTCACCCGGGGTCTCTGGGGCCAACGTCCTGACTTTC. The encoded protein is CASSPGVSGANVLTF.

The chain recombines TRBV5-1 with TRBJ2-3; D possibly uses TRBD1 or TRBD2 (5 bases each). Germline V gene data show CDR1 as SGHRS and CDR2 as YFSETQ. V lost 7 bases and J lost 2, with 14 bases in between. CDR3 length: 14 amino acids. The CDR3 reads CASLELGPTDTQYF. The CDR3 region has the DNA TGCGCCAGCCTAGAGCTGGGACCCACAGATACGCAGTATTTT.

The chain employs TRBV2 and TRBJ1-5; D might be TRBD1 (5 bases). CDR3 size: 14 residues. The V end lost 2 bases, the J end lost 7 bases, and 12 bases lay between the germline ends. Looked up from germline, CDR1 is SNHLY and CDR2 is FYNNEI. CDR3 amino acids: CASSELGVAQPQHF. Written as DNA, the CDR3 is TGTGCCAGCAGTGAATTGGGGGTGGCGCAGCCCCAGCATTTT.

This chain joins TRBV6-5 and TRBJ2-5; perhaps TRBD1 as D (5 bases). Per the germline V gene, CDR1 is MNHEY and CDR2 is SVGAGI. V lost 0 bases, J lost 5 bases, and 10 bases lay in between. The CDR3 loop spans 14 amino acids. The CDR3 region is CASSYSKGWETQYF. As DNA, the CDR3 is TGTGCCAGCAGTTACTCGAAGGGGTGGGAGACCCAGTACTTC.

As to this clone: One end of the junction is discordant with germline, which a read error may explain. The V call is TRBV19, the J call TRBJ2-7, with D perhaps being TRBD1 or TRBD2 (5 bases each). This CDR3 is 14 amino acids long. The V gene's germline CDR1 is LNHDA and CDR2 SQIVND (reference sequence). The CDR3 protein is CATSPGTSTYEQYF. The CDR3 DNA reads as TGTGCCACTAGTCCTGGGACGTCCACCTACGAGCAGTACTTC.

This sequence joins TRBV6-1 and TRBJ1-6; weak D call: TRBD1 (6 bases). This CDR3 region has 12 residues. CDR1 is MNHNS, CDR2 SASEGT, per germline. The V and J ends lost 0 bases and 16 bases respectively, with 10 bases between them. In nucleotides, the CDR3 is TGTGCCAGCAGTGAAGCTGGGGGACAACTCCACTTT. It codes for CASSEAGGQLHF.

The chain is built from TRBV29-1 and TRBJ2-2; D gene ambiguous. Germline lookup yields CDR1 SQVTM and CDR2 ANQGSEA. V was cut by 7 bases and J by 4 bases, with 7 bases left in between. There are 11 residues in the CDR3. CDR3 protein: CSGRTTGELFF. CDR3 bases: TGCAGCGGACGGACCACCGGGGAGCTGTTTTTT.